The clone carrying this T cell receptor beta chain was recorded many times. Assay: immunoSEQ multiplex PCR; the TCRdb copy retains only in-frame clones and omits some. The sample holds more than 50,000 clones; 71% are singletons and the top ten take just over 9%. All patients relapsed after autologous stem cell transplantation, and brentuximab vedotin exposure varied. The CDR3 totals 13 residues. Germline CDR1 and CDR2: LNHDA and SQIVND (reference sequence). Trimming removed 6 bases at V and 0 bases at J, with 9 bases between. This entry comes from a study of PD-1 blockade in classical Hodgkin lymphoma. In the study overall: With a 2-week interval, patients received intravenous nivolumab at 3 mg/kg.

This receptor was obtained from a human donor with classical Hodgkin lymphoma. The rearrangement joins TRBV19 to TRBJ2-7, with D uncertain. The source was peripheral blood mononuclear cells (PBMCs), collected before the second cycle of nivolumab. The CDR3 sequence: CASRGKLSYEQYF. The CDR3 DNA reads as TGTGCCAGTAGGGGGAAGCTCTCCTACGAGCAGTACTTC.